Listed below are T cell receptor beta chains from one sample, sequenced in a study of blood T cell repertoires in COVID-19. Profiling relied on immunoSEQ multiplex PCR, and the TCRdb table lists in-frame clones only, not all of them. This table has around 240,000 clones, roughly 80% appearing once. The specimen sequenced was peripheral blood. Every receptor here comes from a woman aged 45-59 years with acute or convalescent COVID-19. Each CDR3 is given with its conserved first and last residue. A D gene is named only where the DNA matches it firmly. Rows may omit the clone size; those that give it use once, few, many or a size class.

v_gene,abundance,d_gene,j_gene,CDR3nt,CDR3aa
TRBV19,.,.,TRBJ1-3,TGTGCCAGTAGTATTACCGGCCGAGGGACTGGAAACACCATATATTTT,CASSITGRGTGNTIYF
TRBV7-9,.,.,TRBJ1-1,TGTGCCAGCAGCTCAAACGGACAAATGAACACTGAAGCTTTCTTT,CASSSNGQMNTEAFF
TRBV19,once,TRBD1,TRBJ1-1,TGTGCCAGTAGCCCCGACAGGGCCAGTTACACTGAAGCTTTCTTT,CASSPDRASYTEAFF
TRBV7-9,.,TRBD1,TRBJ1-5,TGTGCCAGCAGCATCGACAGGGACCAGCCCCAGCATTTT,CASSIDRDQPQHF
TRBV4-1,few,.,TRBJ1-2,TGCGCCAGCAGCCAAGAGGCGCAGGGTTTGTCCTATGGCTACACCTTC,CASSQEAQGLSYGYTF
TRBV2,.,TRBD1,TRBJ1-4,TGTGCCAGCAGTTACAGGGGGCTAGAAGAAAAACTGTTTTTT,CASSYRGLEEKLFF
TRBV4-2,.,.,TRBJ2-1,TGTGCCAGCAGCCGGGGGCCCCCGGGGTTTAGTTACAATGAGCAGTTCTTC,CASSRGPPGFSYNEQFF
TRBV10-3,.,TRBD1,TRBJ2-5,TGTGCCATCAGAAGGGACAGCCAAGAGACCCAGTACTTC,CAIRRDSQETQYF
TRBV19,.,.,TRBJ2-1,TGTGCCAGTAGTATGGCGGCGGTCGGCTACAATGAGCAGTTCTTC,CASSMAAVGYNEQFF
TRBV5-1,.,.,TRBJ2-1,TGCGCCAGCAGCTTAACGGGAACCGTTTACAATGAGCAGTTCTTC,CASSLTGTVYNEQFF
TRBV6-5,.,.,TRBJ2-5,TGTGCCAGCGGGGGACTTAGGGGAGAGACCCAGTACTTC,CASGGLRGETQYF
TRBV27,medium-sized,TRBD2,TRBJ2-3,TGTGCCAGCGGGGACGGGGGGGCCACAGATACGCAGTATTTT,CASGDGGATDTQYF
TRBV20-1,.,.,TRBJ1-2,TGCAGTGCTGCGAACAGGCACACCTTC,CSAANRHTF
TRBV4-1,.,TRBD2,TRBJ2-1,TGCGCCAGCAGCCAGGGGACTAGCGGGAGTTGGTCGGCTGAGCAGTTCTTC,CASSQGTSGSWSAEQFF
TRBV6-1,.,.,TRBJ2-5,TGTGCCAGCAGTGAAAACATTAGGGGGACCGGGTGGTTTGTGACCCAGTACTTC,CASSENIRGTGWFVTQYF
TRBV5-1,.,.,TRBJ2-3,TGCGCCAGCAGCTTGGCCGACTCCACAGATACGCAGTATTTT,CASSLADSTDTQYF
TRBV28,.,.,TRBJ1-2,TGTGCCAGCAGTAGCGGGGGGCGGGATGGCTACACCTTC,CASSSGGRDGYTF
TRBV28,.,TRBD1,TRBJ2-5,TGTGCCAGCAGCCATCAGGGGGCGTCGGTAGAGACCCAGTACTTC,CASSHQGASVETQYF
TRBV6-5,.,.,TRBJ2-7,TGTGCCAGCAGTTCGCCGCCATCATGGCCGTCCTACGAGCAGTACTTC,CASSSPPSWPSYEQYF
TRBV29-1,.,.,TRBJ1-4,TGCAGCGTTGAGGGAGGCACAACTAATGAAAAACTGTTTTTT,CSVEGGTTNEKLFF
TRBV18,.,.,TRBJ1-5,TGTGCCAGCTCACGGAGCGGGGGTGGACCCCAGCATTTT,CASSRSGGGPQHF
TRBV6-5,.,.,TRBJ2-7,TGTGCCAGCAGTTATGGGCTATACTACGAGCAGTACTTC,CASSYGLYYEQYF
TRBV10-2,once,.,TRBJ2-3,TGCGCCAGCACCACAGAAACCACAGATACGCAGTATTTT,CASTTETTDTQYF
TRBV19,.,TRBD1,TRBJ2-5,TGTGCCAGTAGTCAGGGGGTCAGTCCGGAGACCCAGTACTTC,CASSQGVSPETQYF
TRBV4-2,.,TRBD1,TRBJ1-2,TGTGCCAGCAGCTCCCGAACAGGGGGCTATGGCTACACCTTC,CASSSRTGGYGYTF
TRBV29-1,.,.,TRBJ1-2,TGCAGCGTTGAAGGGGTAGGGGCGACCTATGGCTACACCTTC,CSVEGVGATYGYTF
TRBV9,.,.,TRBJ2-7,TGTGCCAGCAGCGTAGAACACGGGACCTACGAGCAGTACTTC,CASSVEHGTYEQYF
TRBV4-2,.,TRBD2,TRBJ2-7,TGTGCCAGCAGCAAGTATAGAGCGGGGGGGTACGAGCAGTACTTC,CASSKYRAGGYEQYF
TRBV28,.,.,TRBJ2-1,TGTGCCACGGATGAGCAGTTCTTC,CATDEQFF
TRBV21-1,.,.,TRBJ1-4,TGTGCCAGCAGCAACCTACTGTTTTTT,CASSNLLFF
TRBV24-1,.,TRBD1,TRBJ1-5,TGTGCCACCAGTAGACAGGGGAGCAATCAGCCCCAGCATTTT,CATSRQGSNQPQHF
TRBV27,.,TRBD1,TRBJ2-1,TGTGCCAGCAGTATTGCCGGGACAGGGTTGGGAACGGGACCTTACAATGAGCAGTTCTTC,CASSIAGTGLGTGPYNEQFF
TRBV5-4,.,TRBD2,TRBJ2-5,TGTGCCAGCTCCGAACGCCCGACTAGCGGGGGCCTAAAAGAGACCCAGTACTTC,CASSERPTSGGLKETQYF
TRBV28,once,.,TRBJ1-4,TGTGCCAGCAGTTTCTCCGGGACACCGAATGAAAAACTGTTTTTT,CASSFSGTPNEKLFF
TRBV2,once,.,TRBJ1-4,TGTGCCAGCAGTGTGGTAAAGGCGGATGAAAAACTGTTTTTT,CASSVVKADEKLFF
TRBV29-1,many,TRBD1,TRBJ1-2,TGCAGCGTTGACCAGGGGGCGCCGGGGTCCGGCTACACCTTC,CSVDQGAPGSGYTF
TRBV9,.,.,TRBJ1-6,TGTGCCAGCAGCGTAGGAGGGTATAATTCACCCCTCCACTTT,CASSVGGYNSPLHF
TRBV9,.,.,TRBJ1-3,TGTGCCAGCACCCGGGGGGGGAACTCTGGAAACACCATATATTTT,CASTRGGNSGNTIYF
TRBV6-5,.,.,TRBJ1-1,TGTGCCAGCAGTTACTATGGGGGGGCCGAAGAAACTGAAGCTTTCTTT,CASSYYGGAEETEAFF
TRBV18,.,TRBD1,TRBJ2-5,TGTGCCAGCTCACGACAGGGACAGGGACAAGAGACCCAGTACTTC,CASSRQGQGQETQYF
TRBV4-1,.,TRBD1,TRBJ2-7,TGCGCCAGCAGCCAAGGGGACAGGGCGGGCGAGCAGTACTTC,CASSQGDRAGEQYF
TRBV2,once,TRBD1,TRBJ1-2,TGTGCCAGCACGGGACAGCGATATGGCTACACCTTC,CASTGQRYGYTF
TRBV7-2,.,.,TRBJ2-7,TGTGCCAGCAGCTTAGAGACAGCCGCCTCCTACGAGCAGTACTTC,CASSLETAASYEQYF
TRBV4-1,.,TRBD1,TRBJ2-2,TGCGCCAGCAGCCCTCCCGGGACAGGGGGGGCCGGGGAGCTGTTTTTT,CASSPPGTGGAGELFF
TRBV7-2,.,.,TRBJ1-1,TGTGCCAGCAGCTGGGGTACTAGGAACACTGAAGCTTTCTTT,CASSWGTRNTEAFF
TRBV5-5,.,.,TRBJ2-7,TGTGCCAGCACCTACACATCGGGGGGCGGCACCTACGAGCAGTACTTC,CASTYTSGGGTYEQYF
TRBV4-3,.,TRBD2,TRBJ2-3,TGCGCCAGCAGCCAAGGGGCCCCGGGGGGGTTCACAGATACGCAGTATTTT,CASSQGAPGGFTDTQYF
TRBV6-1,.,TRBD2,TRBJ2-1,TGTGCCAGCAGTGAACCGGGGGGGAGCTCCTACAATGAGCAGTTCTTC,CASSEPGGSSYNEQFF
TRBV28,.,TRBD1,TRBJ1-2,TGTGCCAGCAGCGGCGGGACAGCTCTTAAGGGCTACACCTTC,CASSGGTALKGYTF
TRBV30,.,.,TRBJ1-2,TGTGCCTGGAGCAGGCGGGAAAGTGGTGGCTACACCTTC,CAWSRRESGGYTF
TRBV2,once,.,TRBJ2-5,TGTGCCAGCAGTGTCGAGGGTGGGGAGACCCAGTACTTC,CASSVEGGETQYF
TRBV4-3,.,TRBD1,TRBJ2-1,TGCGCCAGCAGCCGTTTACAGGACAGGGGGAATTTCAATGAGCAGTTCTTC,CASSRLQDRGNFNEQFF
TRBV20-1,.,.,TRBJ2-1,TGCAGTGCCAGTGAGGGGCACAATGAGCAGTTCTTC,CSASEGHNEQFF
TRBV19,.,.,TRBJ1-5,TGTGCCAGTAGTTCGGGACACCTCAATCAGCCCCAGCATTTT,CASSSGHLNQPQHF
TRBV5-6,.,TRBD1,TRBJ1-3,TGTGCCAGCATCCGGAAGGGCAGGGGGACAAACACCATATATTTT,CASIRKGRGTNTIYF
TRBV28,.,.,TRBJ1-1,TGTGCCAGCACCAAAGGCAAGGCAGGTTGGGCCACTGAAGCTTTCTTT,CASTKGKAGWATEAFF
TRBV4-3,.,TRBD1,TRBJ1-2,TGCGCCAGCAGCTCAGACAGGGGAGGCGGCTACACCTTC,CASSSDRGGGYTF
TRBV28,.,TRBD1,TRBJ1-5,TGTGCCAGCAGGAGGACAGGGGACCAGCAGCCCCAGCATTTT,CASRRTGDQQPQHF